These 28 T cell receptor beta chains were sequenced from one sample in a study of T cell changes during pregnancy in multiple sclerosis. Repertoires were generated with immunoSEQ multiplex PCR, while TCRdb's copy carries only in-frame clones and drops some. The sample shows 40,000 to 60,000 clones, 94% of them seen only once. The material was CD4+ T cells from peripheral blood mononuclear cells, obtained in the third trimester of pregnancy. The source is a female donor with multiple sclerosis, enrolled in a pregnancy study.

The rearrangement joins TRBV4-2 to TRBJ1-1; 7 bases match TRBD1. CDR1 is LGHNA and CDR2 is YNFKEQ in the germline V gene. This CDR3 has 13 amino acids. V lost 4 bases, J lost 7 bases, and 6 bases stayed unmatched. CDR3 sequence reads: CASSPGQKNEAFF. CDR3 coding DNA: TGTGCCAGCAGCCCGGGACAGAAGAATGAAGCTTTCTTT.

This clone appeared a single time. The chain joins TRBV7-6 to TRBJ1-1, with D tentatively TRBD1 (5 bases). Trimming took off 3 bases at V and 5 bases at J, with 16 bases between the two ends. Germline CDR1 SGHVS, CDR2 FNYEAQ. The CDR3 has 15 residues. This chain's CDR3 is CASSLFDFGATEAFF. In nucleotides, the CDR3 is TGTGCCAGCAGCTTGTTCGATTTTGGGGCGACTGAAGCTTTCTTT.

V gene TRBV5-1 combines with J gene TRBJ2-7; TRBD1 matches 10 bases. The germline V gene has CDR1 SGHRS and CDR2 YFSETQ. Germline trimming cut 2 bases from V and 2 bases from J; bases unmatched to any gene: 13. This CDR3 is 18 amino acids long. DNA of the CDR3: TGCGCCAGCAGCTTTATCCGGGACAGGGGCCTTCTTCCCTACGAGCAGTACTTC. Protein: CASSFIRDRGLLPYEQYF.

CDR3 sequence (DNA): TGCAGCGTAAAACAGGGGGTCTCAGATACGCAGTATTTT. It specifies CSVKQGVSDTQYF. The chain joins TRBV29-1 to TRBJ2-3, with 8 bases fitting TRBD1. The CDR3 totals 13 residues. Looked up from germline, CDR1 is SQVTM and CDR2 is ANQGSEA. V was pared by 6 bases and J by 4 bases, with 6 bases of the junction left unmatched.

This chain joins TRBV11-1 and TRBJ1-1; 8 bases align to TRBD1. V lost 0 bases and J lost 2; bases outside the gene matches: 2. In germline, CDR1 is SGHAT, CDR2 FQDESV (reference sequence). The CDR3 is 15 amino acids. The CDR3 loop reads CASSLAGTGNTEAFF. Written as DNA, the CDR3 is TGTGCCAGCAGCTTAGCCGGGACAGGAAACACTGAAGCTTTCTTT.

J is TRBJ1-1 and V is TRBV7-6, with D uncertain. Germline assignment: CDR1 SGHVS and CDR2 FNYEAQ. V shed 3 bases and J shed 2 bases, with 10 bases lying between them. CDR3 length: 14 amino acids. CDR3 nucleotide sequence: TGTGCCAGCAGCTTGTCCCGGGGAAACACTGAAGCTTTCTTT. Its translation is CASSLSRGNTEAFF.

The chain carries TRBV6-5 and TRBJ2-5; 8 positions match TRBD1. V lost 8 bases, J lost 1 base, and 9 bases stayed unmatched. The CDR3 contains 15 residues. The germline V gene encodes CDR1 MNHEY and CDR2 SVGAGI. CDR3 nucleotides: TGTGCCAGCGGCTGGACCGGGACAGGCCAAGAGACCCAGTACTTC. It yields the protein CASGWTGTGQETQYF.

V gene TRBV28 combines with J gene TRBJ1-2; 8 nucleotides align to TRBD1. The CDR3 runs 14 residues. V trimming: 5 bases; J trimming: 6 bases; junction bases outside the gene matches: 8. CDR1 and CDR2 (germline): MDHEN, SYDVKM. In DNA, the CDR3 is TGTGCCAGCAGTACCCCAGGGGGCGGCCATGGCTACACCTTC. This codes for CASSTPGGGHGYTF.

The genes are TRBV10-3 and TRBJ2-3; 12 positions agree with TRBD2. Germline V gives CDR1 ENHRY, CDR2 SYGVKD. The V and J ends lost 11 bases and 1 base, in that order; junction bases with no gene match: 1. The CDR3 is made up of 13 amino acids. This CDR3 reads CALAGGGTDTQYF. CDR3 coding DNA: TGTGCCCTAGCGGGAGGGGGCACAGATACGCAGTATTTT.

The gene calls are TRBV10-2 and TRBJ2-7; 7 bases map to TRBD1. This CDR3 has 15 residues. The V and J ends lost 4 bases and 3 bases, in that order; junction bases with no gene match: 9. The germline gives CDR1 WSHSY, CDR2 SAAADI. CDR3 loop: CASSGPGTDNYEQYF. The CDR3 nucleotides are TGCGCCAGCAGTGGACCTGGGACAGATAACTACGAGCAGTACTTC.

The chain recombines TRBV7-6 with TRBJ2-3, with 8 bases identical to TRBD2. CDR1 and CDR2 from the germline V gene are SGHVS and FNYEAQ. V shed 0 bases and J 2 bases; nucleotides not matched to a gene: 1. The CDR3 loop spans 15 amino acids. The CDR3 region is CASSLAAGATDTQYF. The CDR3 DNA reads TGTGCCAGCAGCTTAGCAGCGGGGGCCACAGATACGCAGTATTTT. The variable domain in full, with the rest retrieved from reference TRBV7-6 and TRBJ2-3, is GAGVSQSPRYKVTKRGQDVALRCDPISGHVSLYWYRQALGQGPEFLTYFNYEAQQDKSGLPNDRFSAERPEGSISTLTIQRTEQRDSAMYRCASSLAAGATDTQYFGPGTRLTVL.

The CDR3 DNA sequence: TGTGCCAGTCGACAAGACACGTCGTTTTCAACGCAGTATTTT. Its protein product is CASRQDTSFSTQYF. V gene TRBV19 combines with J gene TRBJ2-3, with D uncertain. Trimming left V 8 bases short and J 9 bases short, with 21 bases between. CDR3 length: 14 residues. CDR1 LNHDA and CDR2 SQIVND come from the germline V gene (reference sequence).

V is TRBV9 and J is TRBJ1-2, with 9 positions matching TRBD1. V trimming: 0 bases; J trimming: 5 bases; junction bases outside the gene matches: 5. CDR1 and CDR2 from the germline V gene are SGDLS and YYNGEE. The CDR3 spans 15 residues. CDR3 DNA: TGTGCCAGCAGCGTAGAACAGGGGGCAGGATATGGCTACACCTTC. It codes for CASSVEQGAGYGYTF.

The V and J genes are TRBV11-2 and TRBJ2-5, with unresolved D. The J call is in doubt because the DNA end fits TRBJ2-7 better. The CDR3 totals 11 residues. Per the germline V gene, CDR1 is SGHAT and CDR2 is FQNNGV. Here the CDR3 DNA reads TGTGCCAGCAGCTCCCGCTACGAGCAGTACTTC. This gives the protein CASSSRYEQYF.

The chain links TRBV30 to TRBJ1-5; 7 bases align to TRBD1. The CDR3 is 13 residues long. Germline values: CDR1 GTSNPN, CDR2 SVGIG (reference sequence). Trimming at V came to 6 bases and at J to 4 bases, leaving 6 bases not matched to a gene. CDR3 protein: CACSTGENQPQHF. CDR3 in DNA: TGTGCCTGCTCTACAGGGGAGAATCAGCCCCAGCATTTT.

The rearrangement links TRBV30 to TRBJ2-3, with 9 bases matching TRBD1. Germline V lookup: CDR1 GTSNPN, CDR2 SVGIG (reference sequence). Trimming took 4 bases from V and 1 from J; bases not matched to a gene: 3. The CDR3 totals 14 residues. The CDR3 protein is CAWNRQGGTDTQYF. CDR3 in DNA: TGTGCCTGGAACCGACAGGGGGGCACAGATACGCAGTATTTT.

The V and J genes are TRBV7-8 and TRBJ1-5; D is uncertain. The length of the CDR3 is 17 residues. V was cut by 5 bases and J by 0 bases, with 17 bases left in between. CDR1 and CDR2 from the germline V gene are SGHVS and FQNEAQ. The CDR3 DNA reads TGTGCCAGCAGCCCCGCGCGGGCTGGGTATAGCAATCAGCCCCAGCATTTT. This translates into CASSPARAGYSNQPQHF.

The chain links TRBV11-1 to TRBJ2-1; 12 bases are shared with TRBD2. Germline trimming cut 3 bases from V and 6 bases from J; bases unmatched to any gene: 6. There are 16 residues in the CDR3. CDR1 SGHAT and CDR2 FQDESV come from the germline V gene (reference sequence). CDR3 sequence: CASSFRLAGEVNEQFF. The CDR3 DNA is TGTGCCAGCAGCTTCAGACTAGCGGGAGAGGTCAATGAGCAGTTCTTC.

Of note for this clone: Other DNA variants within this sample encode the same CDR3. This rearrangement joins TRBV2 to TRBJ2-3; D may be TRBD1 (6 bases). Trimming stripped 3 bases from V and 2 bases from J, with 9 bases between. The V gene's germline CDR1 is SNHLY and CDR2 FYNNEI. CDR3 length: 14 amino acids. CDR3 sequence: CASSENRDTDTQYF. For the CDR3, the DNA is TGTGCCAGCAGTGAGAACAGGGACACAGATACGCAGTATTTT.

In regard to this clone: Other DNA sequences from this sample encode an identical CDR3 as well. The chain uses TRBV27 and TRBJ1-1, with D tentatively TRBD1 (5 bases). V was clipped by 4 bases and J by 0 bases, with 12 bases between them. The CDR3 consists of 15 residues. The germline V gene has CDR1 MNHEY and CDR2 SMNVEV (reference sequence). CDR3 nucleotide sequence: TGTGCCAGCAGTTCCCCAGGGCCTATGAACACTGAAGCTTTCTTT. Translated, it gives CASSSPGPMNTEAFF.

The chain recombines TRBV2 with TRBJ1-5; perhaps TRBD1 as D (5 bases). Trimming shortened V by 3 bases and J by 5 bases, and 11 bases separated the two germline ends. Per germline, CDR1 SNHLY and CDR2 FYNNEI. The CDR3 is made up of 14 amino acids. The CDR3 spells CASSENRSDQPQHF. Written as DNA, the CDR3 is TGTGCCAGCAGTGAGAACAGGTCAGATCAGCCCCAGCATTTT.

This clone was detected only once. The chain combines TRBV5-4 with TRBJ2-5; 7 bases line up with TRBD2. Germline V CDR1 and CDR2: SGHNT, YYREEE (reference sequence). CDR3 length: 15 residues. V dropped 0 bases and J dropped 5; count of bases not matched to a gene: 7. Here the CDR3 reads CASSLGGGSRETQYF. CDR3 sequence (DNA): TGTGCCAGCAGCTTGGGGGGGGGTTCGCGGGAGACCCAGTACTTC.

The V and J genes are TRBV6-6 and TRBJ1-1; 7 nucleotides agree with TRBD1. The junction had 5 bases not matched to a gene; V was cut back by 0 bases and J by 1 base. The CDR3 sequence is 16 residues long. Germline CDR1 and CDR2: MNHNY and SVGAGI (reference sequence). As DNA, the CDR3 is TGTGCCAGCAGTTACTCGCTGACAGGGAGGAACACTGAAGCTTTCTTT. Amino acids: CASSYSLTGRNTEAFF.

V gene TRBV19 combines with J gene TRBJ2-5, with 8 positions matching TRBD2. V was clipped by 7 bases and J by 9 bases; unmatched bases: 4. The CDR3 is made up of 11 amino acids. Germline V CDR1 and CDR2: LNHDA, SQIVND (reference sequence). The CDR3 region is CASTHSGAQYF. Written as DNA, the CDR3 is TGTGCCAGTACACATAGCGGGGCCCAGTACTTC.

This chain joins TRBV11-2 and TRBJ2-5; D perhaps matches TRBD1 (6 bases). The CDR3 contains 14 residues. V lost 3 bases and J 2 bases, leaving 10 bases between the germline ends. Germline lookup yields CDR1 SGHAT and CDR2 FQNNGV. CDR3 residues: CASSFGTQQETQYF. CDR3 bases: TGTGCCAGCAGCTTCGGGACACAACAAGAGACCCAGTACTTC.

DNA of the CDR3: TGTGCCAGTCACTCGGACAGGGGAGCTAACTATGGCTACACCTTC. Encoded protein: CASHSDRGANYGYTF. The chain is built from TRBV19 and TRBJ1-2; 9 nucleotides match TRBD1. Per germline, CDR1 LNHDA and CDR2 SQIVND (reference sequence). The ends lost 8 bases at V and 0 bases at J; junction bases unmatched: 7. The CDR3 length is 15 residues.

The rearrangement joins TRBV10-3 to TRBJ1-1; 7 bases are a match to TRBD1. This CDR3 is 15 amino acids long. The germline gives CDR1 ENHRY, CDR2 SYGVKD. The trim removed 6 bases at V and 4 bases at J, leaving 11 bases unmatched. The CDR3 nucleotides read TGTGCCATCAGGGAGACAGGGATCGAGGGCACTGAAGCTTTCTTT. Encoded protein: CAIRETGIEGTEAFF.

The chain couples TRBV29-1 to TRBJ1-1; D is undetermined. The germline gives CDR1 SQVTM, CDR2 ANQGSEA. Deletions cut 6 bases from V and 8 bases from J, with 4 bases between. The CDR3 is 8 amino acids. CDR3 in amino acids: CSVREAFF. The CDR3 DNA reads as TGCAGCGTACGGGAAGCTTTCTTT.